These 22 T cell receptor beta chains came from one sample sequenced in a study of cytomegalovirus exposure and HLA in healthy donors. PCR used 60 Vbeta primers and 13 Jbeta primers. The repertoire was sequenced with immunoSEQ multiplex PCR; TCRdb's copy has only in-frame clones and lacks some. The sample includes fewer than 200,000 clones, around 74% of them seen just once. Sequencing was carried out using PBMCs. Receptor source: a man aged 18 to 35 in good health and CMV-seronegative.

V and J are TRBV6-6 and TRBJ2-7; TRBD2 matches 8 bases. CDR3 length: 16 amino acids. Germline V gene sequence: CDR1 MNHNY, CDR2 SVGAGI (reference sequence). V gave up 2 bases and J gave up 5 bases; unmatched junction bases: 11. The CDR3 DNA is TGTGCCAGCAGTTACGGTGCGGGAGGACCCAGGGACGAGCAGTACTTC. This translates into CASSYGAGGPRDEQYF.

V and J are TRBV27 and TRBJ1-5; the match to TRBD1 covers 9 bases. V lost 5 bases, J lost 5 bases, and 10 bases stayed unmatched. This CDR3 has 16 residues. In germline, CDR1 is MNHEY, CDR2 SMNVEV (reference sequence). The CDR3 DNA is TGTGCCAGCAGTCCATGGACAGGGGCGATATATCAGCCCCAGCATTTT. It codes for CASSPWTGAIYQPQHF.

V and J are TRBV7-9 and TRBJ1-4, with D possibly TRBD1 on 5 matching bases. V was pared by 1 base and J by 3 bases, with 9 bases between. Germline values: CDR1 SEHNR, CDR2 FQNEAQ (reference sequence). The CDR3 sequence is 15 residues long. The CDR3 region is CASSLVGGPNEKLFF. The CDR3 DNA follows: TGTGCCAGCAGCTTAGTCGGGGGTCCTAATGAAAAACTGTTTTTT.

This clone was found a few times. In nucleotides, the CDR3 is TGCGCCAGCAGTGAGGACGGGGGGCCCCAACCCAGGGAGCTGTTTTTT. As protein: CASSEDGGPQPRELFF. The V and J genes are TRBV10-1 and TRBJ2-2, with D perhaps TRBD2 (7 bases). The CDR3 extends over 16 amino acids. V was clipped by 2 bases and J by 9 bases, with 19 bases between them. CDR1 and CDR2 (germline): WNHNN, SYGVQD (reference sequence).

The rearrangement joins TRBV10-2 to TRBJ2-1; 7 positions agree with TRBD1. After removal of 2 bases from V and 5 bases from J, the junction contained 6 bases not matched to a gene. Germline V lookup: CDR1 WSHSY, CDR2 SAAADI. CDR3 size: 15 residues. As DNA, the CDR3 is TGCGCCAGCAGTGAGCGACAGGGCTTGAACAATGAGCAGTTCTTC. Its protein is CASSERQGLNNEQFF.

The chain carries TRBV4-1 and TRBJ2-5; D possibly corresponds to TRBD1 (6 bases). The CDR3 totals 15 residues. The ends were cut back, 3 bases at V and 1 base at J, with 12 bases in the middle. CDR1 and CDR2 from the germline V gene are MGHRA and YSYEKL. The CDR3 is CASSHNRDVQETQYF. CDR3 bases: TGCGCCAGCAGCCATAACAGGGACGTCCAAGAGACCCAGTACTTC.

The chain links TRBV19 to TRBJ2-5; TRBD2 is a possible D gene (5 bases). The ends were cut back, 7 bases at V and 5 bases at J, with 26 bases in the middle. This CDR3 region has 17 residues. Germline V gene sequence: CDR1 LNHDA, CDR2 SQIVND (reference sequence). The CDR3 coding sequence is TGTGCCAGTACCCCCGGAACAGATGGTTTTCGGGGTGAGACCCAGTACTTC. This gives the protein CASTPGTDGFRGETQYF.

The V and J genes are TRBV19 and TRBJ2-1; tentative D call: TRBD2 (6 bases). The CDR3 loop spans 13 amino acids. V lost 8 bases to trimming and J lost 2 bases, with 10 bases between them. CDR1 and CDR2 from the germline V gene are LNHDA and SQIVND (reference sequence). In DNA form, the CDR3 reads TGTGCCAGTGGGGACTTTCCCTACAATGAGCAGTTCTTC. It codes for CASGDFPYNEQFF.

This clone was picked up a small number of times. The chain couples TRBV4-1 to TRBJ2-3, with 7 bases that match TRBD2. V trimming: 1 base; J trimming: 2 bases; junction bases outside the gene matches: 6. The germline V gene has CDR1 MGHRA and CDR2 YSYEKL. The CDR3 length is 16 residues. The CDR3 region has the DNA TGCGCCAGCAGCCAAGCCGGGACTATTTACACAGATACGCAGTATTTT. It translates to CASSQAGTIYTDTQYF.

This clone was detected a few times. CDR3 sequence: CASSLGFVDRGGTDTQYF. The CDR3 DNA is TGCGCCAGCAGCTTGGGATTCGTGGACAGGGGGGGCACAGATACGCAGTATTTT. This sequence joins TRBV5-1 and TRBJ2-3; 10 bases agree with TRBD1. Germline CDR1 reads SGHRS; CDR2 reads YFSETQ. The CDR3 contains 18 residues. The V gene end was trimmed by 0 bases and the J gene end by 1 base; junction bases not matched to a gene: 8.

The gene calls are TRBV29-1 and TRBJ2-1; D possibly corresponds to TRBD2 (6 bases). Per germline, CDR1 SQVTM and CDR2 ANQGSEA. The V gene lost 4 bases and the J gene lost 2 bases, with 12 bases spanning the gap. This CDR3 region has 14 residues. The CDR3 DNA follows: TGCAGCGTTGGAAGCGGGCGGGCCTACAATGAGCAGTTCTTC. It encodes CSVGSGRAYNEQFF.

The chain has TRBV18 and TRBJ2-7; tentatively, D is TRBD1 (6 bases). The CDR3 consists of 14 residues. Germline V gene sequence: CDR1 KGHSH, CDR2 LQKENI. Trimming took off 5 bases at V and 4 bases at J, with 15 bases between the two ends. In nucleotides, the CDR3 is TGTGCCAGCTCATCCCAGGGGTGGAAGTACGAGCAGTACTTC. This gives the protein CASSSQGWKYEQYF.

The gene calls are TRBV5-4 and TRBJ2-7; TRBD1 matches at 8 bases. Losses at the gene ends were 4 bases for V and 2 bases for J; bases not matched to a gene: 5. Germline CDR1 and CDR2: SGHNT and YYREEE (reference sequence). The CDR3 covers 14 residues. The CDR3 DNA is TGTGCCAGCAGCATTAACAGGGGGGCCTACGAGCAGTACTTC. Its protein is CASSINRGAYEQYF.

This clone has more than one count but fewer than ten. This chain connects TRBV5-1 to TRBJ2-3; the D gene is possibly TRBD2 (6 bases). The V gene lost 0 bases and the J gene lost 6 bases, with 14 bases spanning the gap. The germline gives CDR1 SGHRS, CDR2 YFSETQ. The CDR3 extends over 15 amino acids. This chain's CDR3 is CASSLEAGGGDTQYF. The CDR3 DNA reads as TGCGCCAGCAGCTTGGAGGCAGGTGGGGGGGATACGCAGTATTTT.

This clone has just a few counts. The V and J genes are TRBV10-2 and TRBJ1-3; tentatively, D is TRBD1 (5 bases). The germline V gene encodes CDR1 WSHSY and CDR2 SAAADI. CDR3 length equals 15 residues. The germline V and J ends were trimmed by 4 bases and 6 bases, with 16 bases remaining between them. The CDR3 coding sequence is TGCGCCAGCAGTGTATCAGGGAAGGGCGAAAACACCATATATTTT. As protein: CASSVSGKGENTIYF.

In its sample, this clone was seen once. This rearrangement joins TRBV28 to TRBJ1-2; 7 bases line up with TRBD1. The trim removed 7 bases at V and 6 bases at J, leaving 11 bases unmatched. The CDR3 spans 14 residues. Germline V gives CDR1 MDHEN, CDR2 SYDVKM. The CDR3 bases are TGTGCCAGCACCACCCCCGGGACAGTAGATGGCTACACCTTC. This gives the protein CASTTPGTVDGYTF.

V is TRBV19 and J is TRBJ2-3; the D gene is possibly TRBD1 (6 bases). Deletions cut 5 bases from V and 2 bases from J, with 14 bases between. Germline loops: CDR1 LNHDA, CDR2 SQIVND (reference sequence). The CDR3 is 15 residues long. Written as DNA, the CDR3 is TGTGCCAGTAGTTCCTTCAGGGGCTCCACAGATACGCAGTATTTT. It translates to CASSSFRGSTDTQYF.

V usage is TRBV19 and J usage is TRBJ2-7, with D possibly matching TRBD2 (6 bases). The ends were cut back, 7 bases at V and 5 bases at J, with 18 bases in the middle. The CDR3 runs 14 residues. Germline CDR1 is LNHDA and CDR2 is SQIVND (reference sequence). CDR3 loop: CASTKTAGGNEQYF. The CDR3 DNA reads TGTGCCAGTACCAAGACAGCGGGTGGAAACGAGCAGTACTTC.

The rearrangement uses TRBV2 and TRBJ2-7, with D possibly TRBD1 on 6 matching bases. Per the germline V gene, CDR1 is SNHLY and CDR2 is FYNNEI. CDR3 length equals 13 residues. Trimming took off 5 bases at V and 7 bases at J, with 15 bases between the two ends. This chain's CDR3 is CASSNRVVGEQYF. CDR3 sequence (DNA): TGTGCCAGCAGTAACAGGGTGGTAGGGGAGCAGTACTTC.

The chain is built from TRBV28 and TRBJ2-7, with D hard to call. Germline CDR1 reads MDHEN; CDR2 reads SYDVKM. The CDR3 is 14 amino acids. Trimming stripped 5 bases from V and 3 bases from J, with 14 bases between. CDR3 DNA sequence: TGTGCCAGCAGTCCCTTCCTAGAGGTCTACGAGCAGTACTTC. It translates to CASSPFLEVYEQYF.

The chain uses TRBV27 and TRBJ2-5; possible D gene TRBD2, 5 bases. Near its end, the DNA agrees better with TRBJ2-7, so the J call may be wrong. The CDR3 is 13 residues long. Looked up from germline, CDR1 is MNHEY and CDR2 is SMNVEV (reference sequence). The CDR3 protein is CASSPRGSHEQYF. The CDR3 coding sequence is TGTGCCAGCAGCCCGAGAGGGTCCCACGAGCAGTACTTC.

CDR3 region: CSVEATGSYGYTF. CDR3 bases: TGCAGCGTTGAGGCGACAGGGAGCTATGGCTACACCTTC. The chain links TRBV29-1 to TRBJ1-2; the match to TRBD1 covers 7 bases. Germline lookup yields CDR1 SQVTM and CDR2 ANQGSEA. The CDR3 contains 13 residues. Trimming at V came to 3 bases and at J to 4 bases, leaving 5 bases not matched to a gene.